This T cell receptor (beta chain) was documented in a study of stem cell transplantation in POMP-related autoinflammatory disease. Study-level background: The study hypothesized thymoproteasome defects skew the TRB repertoire via impaired CD8+ selection.

PRAID featured prominent immunodeficiency. Whole-study findings and limits: Fewer unique TRB V-J gene pairings were identified in patients with PRAID. A trend toward lower repertoire diversity and greater clonality appeared in every analyzed T-cell subset of PRAID patients.

Assay: immunoSEQ multiplex PCR; the TCRdb copy retains only in-frame clones and omits some. Of 33,000 or so clones detected, around 90% appear once; the ten largest clones hold 0.55% to 0.9%. Germline loops: CDR1 MNHEY, CDR2 SMNVEV (reference sequence). The CDR3 runs to 14 residues. Germline trimming cut 3 bases from V and 4 bases from J; bases unmatched to any gene: 3. This clone has a handful of counts. Antigen unknown. The sample here was CD4+ T cells from PBMCs, taken before stem cell transplantation. The receptor was derived from a human donor with POMP-related autoinflammation and immune dysregulation (PRAID). The genes are TRBV27 and TRBJ2-7; the match to TRBD1 covers 10 bases. The CDR3 DNA follows: TGTGCCAGCAGTTTCCGGGACAGGGGATACGAGCAGTACTTC. It yields the protein CASSFRDRGYEQYF.